The 25 T cell receptor beta chains in this list originate from one sample, sequenced in a study of blood T cell repertoires in COVID-19. The repertoire was sequenced with immunoSEQ multiplex PCR; TCRdb's copy has only in-frame clones and lacks some. The sample holds roughly 250,000 clones, about four fifths seen once. Sequenced: PBMCs or T cells enriched from blood (not recorded which). These receptors were collected from a woman aged 40 to 50 who had been exposed to COVID-19.

The rearrangement joins TRBV7-9 to TRBJ1-3; D not certain. V shed 3 bases and J shed 5 bases, with 14 bases lying between them. There are 15 residues in the CDR3. CDR1 SEHNR and CDR2 FQNEAQ come from the germline V gene (reference sequence). The CDR3 is CASSLGYETRNTIYF. In DNA, the CDR3 is TGTGCCAGCAGCTTGGGTTACGAGACAAGAAACACCATATATTTT.

This clone was counted a single time. The rearrangement joins TRBV15 to TRBJ1-1; the match to TRBD1 covers 8 bases. V was pared by 2 bases and J by 4 bases, with 3 bases of the junction left unmatched. The germline gives CDR1 LNHNV, CDR2 YYDKDF (reference sequence). This CDR3 has 14 residues. As DNA, the CDR3 is TGTGCCACCAGCAGAACTACAGGGGGCACTGAAGCTTTCTTT. This translates into CATSRTTGGTEAFF.

The chain couples TRBV7-8 to TRBJ1-4; 9 bases are a match to TRBD1. This CDR3 is 13 amino acids long. Germline trimming cut 5 bases from V and 7 bases from J; bases unmatched to any gene: 2. The V gene's germline CDR1 is SGHVS and CDR2 FQNEAQ. Written as DNA, the CDR3 is TGTGCCAGCAGCCGGACAGGGGCTGAAAAACTGTTTTTT. This sequence encodes CASSRTGAEKLFF.

CDR3 sequence reads: CASSSTSGGTYEQYF. CDR3 nucleotide sequence: TGCGCCAGCAGCTCCACTAGCGGGGGTACCTACGAGCAGTACTTC. The chain has TRBV5-1 and TRBJ2-7, with TRBD2 matching 11 bases. CDR3 length: 15 amino acids. Germline V lookup: CDR1 SGHRS, CDR2 YFSETQ. V shed 3 bases, J shed 2 bases, and the junction held 4 bases outside the gene matches.

The CDR3 DNA sequence: TGTGCCACCAGCGGGACAGGGTTCGAGCAGTACTTC. Translation gives CATSGTGFEQYF. The chain combines TRBV15 with TRBJ2-7; 9 bases line up with TRBD1. The CDR3 runs 12 residues. Germline CDR1 LNHNV, CDR2 YYDKDF (reference sequence). V shed 5 bases, J shed 6 bases, and the junction held 2 bases outside the gene matches.

The DNA of the CDR3 is TGTGCCAGTAGTCTGGTCGTAAAAAACGGGCAGCCCCAGCATTTT. Protein sequence: CASSLVVKNGQPQHF. V is TRBV19 and J is TRBJ1-5, with D unclear. V was shortened by 5 bases and J by 7 bases, with 18 bases between the two germline ends. Germline V gene sequence: CDR1 LNHDA, CDR2 SQIVND (reference sequence). CDR3 length: 15 residues.

This chain connects TRBV15 to TRBJ1-4; maybe TRBD1 (5 bases). The V end was cut by 0 bases, the J end by 7 bases, with 15 bases between. This CDR3 is built from 16 residues. Germline V lookup: CDR1 LNHNV, CDR2 YYDKDF (reference sequence). The CDR3 DNA sequence: TGTGCCACCAGCAGAGATCTTGGGGGAGGGTTTGAAAAACTGTTTTTT. Residues: CATSRDLGGGFEKLFF.

CDR3 sequence (DNA): TGTGCCAGCAGCTTTAGGGAGGAGGGCTACACCTTC. The encoded protein is CASSFREEGYTF. The chain links TRBV11-2 to TRBJ1-2; D is ambiguous. Germline V gene lookup returns CDR1 SGHAT and CDR2 FQNNGV. Trimming pared 3 bases from V and 8 bases from J, leaving 10 bases between. There are 12 residues in the CDR3.

The V gene is TRBV18, the J gene TRBJ1-4; D not certain. The CDR3 is 15 amino acids. The germline V gene has CDR1 KGHSH and CDR2 LQKENI. Trimming removed 3 bases from V and 4 bases from J, with 12 bases in between. The CDR3 loop reads CASSPRQAFNEKLFF. Written as DNA, the CDR3 is TGTGCCAGCTCACCCCGACAAGCTTTTAATGAAAAACTGTTTTTT.

This clone was seen more than once but under ten times. The chain combines TRBV28 with TRBJ1-1; 7 nucleotides line up with TRBD1. CDR1 is MDHEN and CDR2 is SYDVKM in the germline V gene. Trimming cost V 5 bases and J 0 bases; bases outside gene matches: 9. This CDR3 region has 16 residues. Here the CDR3 DNA reads TGTGCCAGCAGTGAGACCGGGACAGATATGAACACTGAAGCTTTCTTT. Translation gives CASSETGTDMNTEAFF. The whole variable domain, filled in from reference TRBV28 and TRBJ1-1, reads DVKVTQSSRYLVKRTGEKVFLECVQDMDHENMFWYRQDPGLGLRLIYFSYDVKMKEKGDIPEGYSVSREKKERFSLILESASTNQTSMYLCASSETGTDMNTEAFFGQGTRLTVV.

In this sample, this clone turned up once. The chain joins TRBV29-1 to TRBJ2-6; 7 bases are a match to TRBD2. The germline gives CDR1 SQVTM, CDR2 ANQGSEA. CDR3 length equals 16 residues. V was pared by 7 bases and J by 1 base, with 10 bases of the junction left unmatched. For the CDR3, the DNA is TGCAGCGCCGAGGCGACTAGCCTTTCTGGGGCCAACGTCCTGACTTTC. Protein product: CSAEATSLSGANVLTF.

The rearrangement links TRBV19 to TRBJ2-4; tentative D call: TRBD1 (6 bases). V lost 6 bases and J lost 8, with 14 bases in between. Germline loops: CDR1 LNHDA, CDR2 SQIVND (reference sequence). The length of the CDR3 is 13 residues. The CDR3 bases are TGTGCCAGTAGGAACAGGGTTAGGGACATTCAGTACTTC. Protein product: CASRNRVRDIQYF.

The CDR3 DNA sequence: TGTGCCAGCAGCTTAGGAGGTTTGGCGGGTGGCGAGCAGTACTTC. Translation: CASSLGGLAGGEQYF. The V gene is TRBV7-8, the J gene TRBJ2-7, with D possibly TRBD2 on 5 matching bases. The V and J ends lost 1 base and 6 bases respectively, with 16 bases between them. The CDR3 covers 15 residues. CDR1 is SGHVS, CDR2 FQNEAQ, per germline.

The V gene is TRBV6-5, the J gene TRBJ1-1; D is unresolved. This CDR3 contains 11 residues. Germline-derived CDR1 and CDR2 are MNHEY and SVGAGI. Trimming shortened V by 8 bases and J by 8 bases, and 12 bases separated the two germline ends. CDR3 protein: CASASAREAFF. CDR3 coding DNA: TGTGCCAGCGCCTCCGCCAGGGAAGCTTTCTTT.

In its sample, this clone was seen once. The chain uses TRBV19 and TRBJ1-6; 8 nucleotides match TRBD1. CDR1 is LNHDA, CDR2 SQIVND, per germline (reference sequence). The CDR3 has 17 amino acids. The ends lost 2 bases at V and 3 bases at J; junction bases unmatched: 6. The CDR3 spells CASSIWGTGNYNSPLHF. Written as DNA, the CDR3 is TGTGCCAGTAGTATATGGGGGACAGGAAACTATAATTCACCCCTCCACTTT.

The rearrangement uses TRBV3-1 (or the pseudogene TRBV3-2) and TRBJ2-1, with 14 bases matching TRBD2. Germline CDR1 and CDR2: LGHDT and YNNKEL (reference sequence). Trimming cost V 4 bases and J 7 bases; bases outside gene matches: 3. CDR3 size: 15 residues. The CDR3 DNA follows: TGTGCCAGCAGCCCTTGGACTAGCGGGGGGAATGAGCAGTTCTTC. Its protein is CASSPWTSGGNEQFF.

This clone was seen a handful of times. V is TRBV4-2 and J is TRBJ2-2; 9 bases agree with TRBD1. Germline trimming cut 4 bases from V and 4 bases from J; bases unmatched to any gene: 7. From germline, CDR1 is LGHNA and CDR2 YNFKEQ. The CDR3 totals 16 residues. This chain's CDR3 is CASSLVGTGFTGELFF. CDR3 coding DNA: TGTGCCAGCAGCCTAGTTGGGACAGGGTTCACCGGGGAGCTGTTTTTT.

The chain has TRBV27 and TRBJ2-1, with 11 bases identical to TRBD2. This CDR3 contains 15 residues. Looked up from germline, CDR1 is MNHEY and CDR2 is SMNVEV (reference sequence). V gave up 8 bases and J gave up 5 bases; unmatched junction bases: 8. CDR3 in DNA: TGTGCCAGCGGACATAGCGGGGGGGCCAACAATGAGCAGTTCTTC. It yields the protein CASGHSGGANNEQFF.

V is TRBV30 and J is TRBJ2-5; possibly TRBD2 for D (5 bases). Germline CDR1 and CDR2: GTSNPN and SVGIG (reference sequence). The CDR3 is made up of 13 amino acids. The V and J ends lost 0 bases and 3 bases respectively, with 8 bases between them. Here the CDR3 reads CAWSVGGEETQYF. The CDR3 DNA reads TGTGCCTGGAGTGTAGGAGGAGAAGAGACCCAGTACTTC.

Comments on this clone: A read error may produce the germline difference seen at one junction end. The chain recombines TRBV6-5 with TRBJ1-4, with D hard to call. Germline CDR1 MNHEY, CDR2 SVGAGI. The CDR3 runs 13 residues. Written as DNA, the CDR3 is TGTGCCAGCACCCCCTTCCCTAATGGAAAACTGTTTTTT. Its translation is CASTPFPNGKLFF.

CDR3 region: CASSSSSGGTDTQYF. The CDR3 coding sequence is TGTGCCAGCAGTTCGAGTAGCGGGGGCACAGATACGCAGTATTTT. The V and J genes are TRBV3-1 (or the pseudogene TRBV3-2) and TRBJ2-3, with TRBD2 matching over 8 bases. Germline assignment: CDR1 LGHDT and CDR2 YNNKEL (reference sequence). V shed 6 bases and J 1 base; nucleotides not matched to a gene: 6. The CDR3 consists of 15 residues.

The genes are TRBV4-3 and TRBJ2-2; no firm D call. Trimming took 1 base from V and 6 from J, leaving 9 bases between them. The V gene's germline CDR1 is LGHNA and CDR2 YSLEER. The CDR3 has 14 residues. The CDR3 sequence is CASSQGSIPGELFF. The CDR3 DNA follows: TGCGCCAGCAGCCAAGGGAGTATTCCCGGGGAGCTGTTTTTT.

The genes are TRBV7-2 and TRBJ2-1; 7 bases map to TRBD1. The CDR3 sequence is 13 residues long. CDR1 and CDR2 (germline): SGHTA, FQGNSA. The junction had 3 bases not matched to a gene; V was cut back by 2 bases and J by 8 bases. CDR3 DNA sequence: TGTGCCAGCAGCTTAAACAGGGGTGATGAGCAGTTCTTC. Amino acid sequence: CASSLNRGDEQFF. Supplemented by reference TRBV7-2 and TRBJ2-1, the full variable domain reads GAGVSQSPSNKVTEKGKDVELRCDPISGHTALYWYRQSLGQGLEFLIYFQGNSAPDKSGLPSDRFSAERTGGSVSTLTIQRTQQEDSAVYLCASSLNRGDEQFFGPGTRLTVL.

DNA of the CDR3: TGCGCCAGCAGCCGAGGGATGACTAGCGGGGGTTACGAGCAGTACTTC. Protein product: CASSRGMTSGGYEQYF. The chain recombines TRBV5-1 with TRBJ2-7; 12 positions match TRBD2. CDR1 SGHRS and CDR2 YFSETQ come from the germline V gene. This CDR3 comprises 16 residues. With V trimmed by 4 bases and J by 4 bases, 9 bases remained unmatched.

This sequence joins TRBV28 and TRBJ1-1; D might be TRBD1 (5 bases). V was cut by 5 bases and J by 1 base, with 11 bases left in between. The CDR3 loop spans 14 amino acids. Looked up from germline, CDR1 is MDHEN and CDR2 is SYDVKM. The CDR3 protein is CASSLDRSNTEAFF. CDR3 nucleotide sequence: TGTGCCAGCAGTCTCGACAGATCGAACACTGAAGCTTTCTTT.